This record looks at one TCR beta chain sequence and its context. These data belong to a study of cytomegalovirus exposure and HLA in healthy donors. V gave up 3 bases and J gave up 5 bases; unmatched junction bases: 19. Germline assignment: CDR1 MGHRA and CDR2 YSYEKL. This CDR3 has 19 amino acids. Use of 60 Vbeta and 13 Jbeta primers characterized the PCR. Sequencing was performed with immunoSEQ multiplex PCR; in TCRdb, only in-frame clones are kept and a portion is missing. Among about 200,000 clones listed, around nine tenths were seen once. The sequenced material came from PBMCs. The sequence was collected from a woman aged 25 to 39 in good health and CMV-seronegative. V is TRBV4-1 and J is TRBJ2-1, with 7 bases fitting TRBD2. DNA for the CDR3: TGCGCCAGCAGCCATCTCTACTCAGCAACCGGGACTACCGACAATGAGCAGTTCTTC. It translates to CASSHLYSATGTTDNEQFF.